This TCR beta chain was identified in a study of blood T cell repertoires in COVID-19. Study-level background: The United States, Italy and Spain were the sources of the acute and convalescent COVID-19 samples. The analysed material was cDNA or gDNA that came from T cells, B-cell-depleted T cells, or PBMCs.

In the authors' workflow: Researchers report that nucleated cell counts were estimated from reference gene primer amplification. TCRdb's copy holds only in-frame clones and misses some; the assay was immunoSEQ multiplex PCR. V and J calls and clone size are given by that table; D and trimming were obtained from the DNA. The sample yields a few hundred thousand clones, about 90% seen once. V lost 7 bases and J lost 1; bases outside the gene matches: 9. Germline lookup yields CDR1 LNHDA and CDR2 SQIVND (reference sequence). This CDR3 is 16 amino acids long. This sequence was found in a man between 18 and 29 years old with active or convalescent COVID-19. The specimen was peripheral blood. V gene TRBV19 combines with J gene TRBJ1-3, with 8 bases lining up with TRBD1. The CDR3 here is CASNVGTGISGNTIYF. CDR3 DNA: TGTGCCAGTAACGTCGGGACAGGAATATCTGGAAACACCATATATTTT.